Shown below are 2 T cell receptor beta chains from a single sample sequenced in a study of shared clonotypes between healthy human individuals. Profiled with immunoSEQ multiplex PCR; TCRdb holds only in-frame clones, not every one. The sample lists about 2.1 million clones, 93% seen once, with 1.5% to 2% in the top ten. Terminally differentiated effector memory CD45RA+ cells were excluded from the naive CD8 cells, which were CD45RO-negative and positively selected for CCR7. Sequenced input: naive CD8+ T cells from PBMCs. All receptors come from a man younger than 35 in good health. Some clones in this sample may be carry-over from other donors' samples.

The CDR3 sequence: CAISEDRDYEQYF. Here the CDR3 DNA reads TGTGCCATCAGCGAGGACAGGGACTACGAGCAGTACTTC. The J gene is TRBJ2-7, the V gene TRBV10-3; 8 nucleotides line up with TRBD1. V dropped 6 bases and J dropped 3; count of bases not matched to a gene: 4. In germline, CDR1 is ENHRY, CDR2 SYGVKD. CDR3 length equals 13 residues.

The chain joins TRBV5-1 to TRBJ2-7; D ambiguous. Germline CDR1 reads SGHRS; CDR2 reads YFSETQ. This CDR3 is built from 13 residues. V was cut by 2 bases and J by 0 bases, with 6 bases left in between. Here the CDR3 reads CASSFSTSYEQYF. CDR3 DNA sequence: TGCGCCAGCAGCTTTAGCACCTCCTACGAGCAGTACTTC. The full variable domain, its missing parts supplied by reference TRBV5-1 and TRBJ2-7, is KAGVTQTPRYLIKTRGQQVTLSCSPISGHRSVSWYQQTPGQGLQFLFEYFSETQRNKGNFPGRFSGRQFSNSRSEMNVSTLELGDSALYLCASSFSTSYEQYFGPGTRLTVT.